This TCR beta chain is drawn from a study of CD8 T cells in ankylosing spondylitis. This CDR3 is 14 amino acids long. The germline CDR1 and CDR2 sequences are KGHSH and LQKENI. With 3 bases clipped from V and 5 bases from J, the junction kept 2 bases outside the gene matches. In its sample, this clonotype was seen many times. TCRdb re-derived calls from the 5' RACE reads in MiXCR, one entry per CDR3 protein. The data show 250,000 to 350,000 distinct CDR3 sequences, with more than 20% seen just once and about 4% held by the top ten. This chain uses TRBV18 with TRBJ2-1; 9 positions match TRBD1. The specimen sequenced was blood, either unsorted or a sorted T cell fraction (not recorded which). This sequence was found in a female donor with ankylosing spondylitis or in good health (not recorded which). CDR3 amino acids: CASSPRTGDNEQFF. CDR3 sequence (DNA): TGTGCCAGCTCACCTCGGACAGGGGACAATGAGCAGTTCTTC.